Below, 8 T cell receptor beta chains from the same sample are listed, as sequenced in a study of cytomegalovirus exposure and HLA in healthy donors. PCR employed 60 Vbeta and 13 Jbeta primers. Sequencing used immunoSEQ multiplex PCR; TCRdb keeps in-frame clones, though not all of them. The listing records some 130,000 clones. The sequenced sample was PBMCs. These receptor sequences come from a woman in her thirties or forties in good health and CMV-seropositive.

CDR3 nucleotides: TGTGCCAGCAGTTTGGGTTCCAGGATCGGCACTGAAGCTTTCTTT. It codes for CASSLGSRIGTEAFF. This chain joins TRBV28 and TRBJ1-1; D remains unclear. Trimming cost V 3 bases and J 4 bases, with 15 bases left between them. Per germline, CDR1 MDHEN and CDR2 SYDVKM. The CDR3 runs to 15 residues.

V and J are TRBV19 and TRBJ2-7, with TRBD2 as a possible D gene (6 bases). V dropped 9 bases and J dropped 3 bases, with 18 bases sitting between them. Germline values: CDR1 LNHDA, CDR2 SQIVND (reference sequence). The CDR3 runs 14 residues. The CDR3 DNA reads TGTGCCAGCTTGAGTGGGGGGAGGAGCTACGAGCAGTACTTC. Protein: CASLSGGRSYEQYF.

Regarding this clone: Other nucleotide sequences from this sample produce the same CDR3. The V gene is TRBV6-4, the J gene TRBJ2-7, with TRBD1 matching over 8 bases. Looked up from germline, CDR1 is MRHNA and CDR2 is SNTAGT. This CDR3 spans 14 amino acids. V lost 3 bases and J lost 4; bases outside the gene matches: 5. CDR3 amino acids: CASSEDRGAYEQYF. The CDR3 nucleotides are TGTGCCAGCAGTGAAGACAGGGGTGCATACGAGCAGTACTTC.

As for this clone: The junction shows a germline mismatch at one end, possibly a read error. The chain combines TRBV9 with TRBJ2-7; TRBD2 agrees at 10 bases. Germline CDR1 reads SGDLS; CDR2 reads YYNGEE. The CDR3 spans 14 residues. Written as DNA, the CDR3 is TGTGCCAGCAGTCCACTAGCGGGATCACACGAGCGGTACTTC. Encoded protein: CASSPLAGSHERYF.

The CDR3 spells CASSLVAGGTYEQYF. The CDR3 DNA reads as TGCGCCAGCAGCTTGGTGGCGGGGGGGACCTACGAGCAGTACTTC. V gene TRBV5-1 combines with J gene TRBJ2-7; 9 bases map to TRBD2. After removal of 0 bases from V and 2 bases from J, the junction contained 3 bases not matched to a gene. The length of the CDR3 is 15 residues. In germline, CDR1 is SGHRS, CDR2 YFSETQ.

The V call is TRBV27, the J call TRBJ2-7, with D maybe TRBD1 (6 bases). The germline V gene encodes CDR1 MNHEY and CDR2 SMNVEV (reference sequence). The length of the CDR3 is 16 residues. Trimming took off 3 bases at V and 1 base at J, with 16 bases between the two ends. For the CDR3, the DNA is TGTGCCAGCAGTTTTGGGGGCGGACTCCCATCCTACGAGCAGTACTTC. Protein product: CASSFGGGLPSYEQYF.

The CDR3 reads CASSSKEYTGELFF. CDR3 in DNA: TGTGCCAGCTCATCGAAGGAGTACACCGGGGAGCTGTTTTTT. This sequence joins TRBV18 and TRBJ2-2; no firm D call. Germline V gives CDR1 KGHSH, CDR2 LQKENI. The CDR3 has 14 amino acids. V gave up 5 bases and J gave up 3 bases, with 10 bases separating them.

This chain joins TRBV4-1 and TRBJ1-2; TRBD1 aligns across 8 bases. V lost 2 bases and J lost 4; bases outside the gene matches: 6. There are 15 residues in the CDR3. In germline, CDR1 is MGHRA, CDR2 YSYEKL. The CDR3: CASSQLQGVGYGYTF. CDR3 DNA: TGCGCCAGCAGCCAATTACAGGGGGTAGGCTATGGCTACACCTTC.